This is a list of T cell receptor beta chains from one sample in a study of T-cell reconstitution after alpha-beta-depleted transplantation in children. Each CDR3 protein gets one entry after TCRdb re-called the PCR reads with MiXCR. Of about 420,000 distinct CDR3 sequences in the sample, about a sixth are singletons; the top ten hold around 30%. The sequencing here drew on PBMCs, mostly from graft donor cells, taken 360 days after TCRalphabeta/CD19-depleted stem cell transplant. The receptor set was obtained from a boy less than two years old who had a stem cell transplant for Wiskott-Aldrich syndrome, so the T cells may come from the graft donor. Each CDR3 is given with its conserved first and last residue. Each record gives: D gene, V gene, clone size, J gene, CDR3 protein, CDR3 DNA. A D gene is named only where the DNA matches it firmly. Where a row states a size, it is once, few, many or the class of an expanded clone; other rows omit it.

d_gene: TRBD1; v_gene: TRBV18; abundance: NA; j_gene: TRBJ1-5; CDR3aa: CASSATGGGISQHF; CDR3nt: TGTGCCAGCTCAGCGACAGGGGGGGGAATCTCCCAGCATTTT
d_gene: TRBD2; v_gene: TRBV3-1; abundance: NA; j_gene: TRBJ2-5; CDR3aa: CASSHRTSGAPGTQYF; CDR3nt: TGTGCCAGCAGCCATCGGACTAGCGGAGCCCCGGGGACCCAGTACTTC
d_gene: TRBD2; v_gene: TRBV24-1; abundance: few; j_gene: TRBJ2-5; CDR3aa: CATSDFTSGLKETQYF; CDR3nt: TGTGCCACCAGTGATTTTACTAGCGGGTTAAAAGAGACCCAGTACTTC
d_gene: TRBD1; v_gene: TRBV7-9; abundance: many; j_gene: TRBJ2-7; CDR3aa: CASSPRDRVSYEQYF; CDR3nt: TGTGCCAGCAGCCCCCGGGACAGGGTCTCCTACGAGCAGTACTTC
d_gene: TRBD1; v_gene: TRBV11-3; abundance: NA; j_gene: TRBJ2-3; CDR3aa: CASSPGPEGATDTQYF; CDR3nt: TGTGCCAGCAGCCCAGGCCCAGAGGGGGCCACAGATACGCAGTATTTT
d_gene: NA; v_gene: TRBV28; abundance: NA; j_gene: TRBJ2-3; CDR3aa: CVSSLYQATGTDTQYF; CDR3nt: TGTGTCAGCAGTTTATACCAGGCAACCGGCACAGATACGCAGTATTTT
d_gene: NA; v_gene: TRBV29-1; abundance: NA; j_gene: TRBJ2-1; CDR3aa: CSVHTGRGNEQFF; CDR3nt: TGCAGCGTTCATACAGGGCGAGGCAATGAGCAGTTCTTC
d_gene: TRBD2; v_gene: TRBV12-3/TRBV12-4; abundance: few; j_gene: TRBJ2-1; CDR3aa: CASSLTSVAEQFF; CDR3nt: TGTGCCAGCAGCTTGACTAGCGTCGCGGAGCAGTTCTTC
d_gene: NA; v_gene: TRBV7-9; abundance: NA; j_gene: TRBJ2-1; CDR3aa: CASSPGRGPYNEQFF; CDR3nt: TGTGCCAGCAGCCCGGGGCGCGGTCCCTACAATGAGCAGTTCTTC
d_gene: NA; v_gene: TRBV5-4; abundance: once; j_gene: TRBJ2-3; CDR3aa: CASSFGSRVSSDTQYF; CDR3nt: TGTGCCAGCAGCTTTGGAAGCAGGGTTTCTTCAGATACGCAGTATTTT
d_gene: NA; v_gene: TRBV11-2; abundance: few; j_gene: TRBJ2-5; CDR3aa: CASSPSTGEETQYF; CDR3nt: TGTGCCAGCAGCCCCTCGACAGGCGAAGAGACCCAGTACTTC
d_gene: NA; v_gene: TRBV3-1; abundance: NA; j_gene: TRBJ1-4; CDR3aa: CASSQESLGWGEKLFF; CDR3nt: TGTGCCAGCAGCCAAGAAAGCCTGGGGTGGGGTGAAAAACTGTTTTTT
d_gene: TRBD1; v_gene: TRBV5-1; abundance: NA; j_gene: TRBJ2-3; CDR3aa: CASSWMTGYTDTQYF; CDR3nt: TGCGCCAGCAGCTGGATGACAGGGTACACAGATACGCAGTATTTT
d_gene: TRBD1; v_gene: TRBV28; abundance: NA; j_gene: TRBJ2-3; CDR3aa: CASSKRTGVDTQYF; CDR3nt: TGTGCCAGCAGCAAGCGGACAGGGGTGGATACGCAGTATTTT
d_gene: NA; v_gene: TRBV29-1; abundance: few; j_gene: TRBJ1-1; CDR3aa: CSVGPGLNTEAFF; CDR3nt: TGCAGTGTAGGACCGGGGCTGAACACTGAAGCTTTCTTT
d_gene: TRBD1; v_gene: TRBV9; abundance: NA; j_gene: TRBJ2-2; CDR3aa: CASSDRDRGTGELFF; CDR3nt: TGTGCCAGCAGCGACCGGGACAGGGGGACCGGGGAGCTGTTTTTT
d_gene: TRBD2; v_gene: TRBV7-9; abundance: few; j_gene: TRBJ2-7; CDR3aa: CASSLGPSGRVHEQYF; CDR3nt: TGTGCCAGCAGCTTAGGCCCTAGCGGGAGAGTCCACGAGCAGTACTTC
d_gene: NA; v_gene: TRBV20-1; abundance: NA; j_gene: TRBJ2-7; CDR3aa: CSASSGPSSYEQYF; CDR3nt: TGCAGTGCATCGAGCGGGCCGAGCTCCTACGAGCAGTACTTC
d_gene: TRBD1; v_gene: TRBV7-6; abundance: few; j_gene: TRBJ2-5; CDR3aa: CASSFSQGVQETQYF; CDR3nt: TGTGCCAGCAGCTTCTCCCAGGGGGTCCAAGAGACCCAGTACTTC
d_gene: NA; v_gene: TRBV5-1; abundance: few; j_gene: TRBJ1-1; CDR3aa: CASSLSTPTEAFF; CDR3nt: TGCGCCAGCAGCTTGAGTACCCCGACTGAAGCTTTCTTT
d_gene: NA; v_gene: TRBV5-1; abundance: NA; j_gene: TRBJ2-7; CDR3aa: CASSLAWGNYYEQYF; CDR3nt: TGCGCCAGCAGCTTGGCATGGGGTAATTACTACGAGCAGTACTTC